The rows below give T cell receptor beta chains drawn from one sample of a study of blood T cell repertoires in COVID-19. Produced via immunoSEQ multiplex PCR; TCRdb's table is partial and in-frame only. The data contain 250,000 to 300,000 clones, 88% of them singletons. The sample was PBMCs or T cells enriched from blood (not recorded which). The receptors were sampled from a woman aged 60-75 years in a cohort exposed to, infected with or recovered from COVID-19 (not recorded which). The conserved cysteine and the conserved F or W are not part of the CDR3 here.

J gene,V gene,CDR3 protein
TRBJ2-1,TRBV30,AWSPKGRASYNEQF
TRBJ1-6,TRBV6-6,ASREDSSYNSPLH
TRBJ1-3,TRBV4-1,ASSQATGLKGTGNTIY
TRBJ2-1,TRBV4-2,ASSGAGATASYNEQF
TRBJ2-1,TRBV10-1,ASSGRLAGEDKQF
TRBJ1-5,TRBV19,ASSRQLSGTGGGQPQH
TRBJ1-5,TRBV9,ASSPRRGPDQPQH
TRBJ2-2,TRBV28,ASSLGDRLTGELF
TRBJ2-1,TRBV19,ASSTGTSGTRQF
TRBJ1-2,TRBV4-1,ASSQPGQGDYGYT
TRBJ2-5,TRBV28,ASSSSLAETQY
TRBJ2-1,TRBV9,ASSPLGRDYYNEQF
TRBJ2-7,TRBV19,ASSITRGTYEQY
TRBJ2-6,TRBV9,ASSVGQGAVSNVLT
TRBJ2-1,TRBV12-5,ASGRGTSRDSYNEQF
TRBJ1-1,TRBV15,ATSSGRYTEAF
TRBJ2-4,TRBV11-2,ASSVTSGTSKNIQY
TRBJ1-1,TRBV18,ASSLGQGNTEAF
TRBJ2-3,TRBV7-9,ASSFGSEGGTDTQY
TRBJ1-4,TRBV30,AWETGAAEKLF
TRBJ1-2,TRBV30,AWTYRDRGQGYT
TRBJ1-1,TRBV18,ASSPRDRTTEAF
TRBJ2-1,TRBV2,ASSESSSSYNEQF
TRBJ2-2,TRBV2,ASTLEPVLAGGPGTGELF
TRBJ2-7,TRBV7-3,ASSLMGQGWEEQY
TRBJ2-1,TRBV7-2,ASSLAINNEQF
TRBJ2-5,TRBV2,ASSGTRQETQY
TRBJ2-3,TRBV11-2,ASRGVDAGGGADTQY
TRBJ2-1,TRBV3-1/TRBV3-2,ASSQGGSATNEQF
TRBJ2-1,TRBV4-2,ASSQVGSGSYNEQF
TRBJ2-7,TRBV7-2,ASSQFTGSHYEQY
TRBJ1-5,TRBV28,ASSLMAGTGGSQPQH
TRBJ2-7,TRBV5-6,ASSSTGAAYEQY
TRBJ2-5,TRBV5-1,ASSLEGLAGEETQY
TRBJ2-5,TRBV2,ASHQGRSQETQY
TRBJ1-2,TRBV10-1,ASSIKHQTGYT
TRBJ1-1,TRBV27,ASSSLGRGLSVTEAF
TRBJ2-7,TRBV10-3,AITASGRKQY
TRBJ1-2,TRBV27,ASSLTRDSYGYT
TRBJ1-1,TRBV27,ASLSTPFMNTEAF
TRBJ2-3,TRBV2,ASSVLAGEDTQY
TRBJ1-1,TRBV6-5,ASSYDTHRNTEAF
TRBJ1-1,TRBV24-1,ATSDTTGTEAF
TRBJ1-2,TRBV11-2,ASSSTGTYGYT
TRBJ1-1,TRBV20-1,SASRVGGNTEAF
TRBJ1-1,TRBV16,ASSQSGGGTEAF
TRBJ1-4,TRBV18,ASSPPEVTGGEKLF
TRBJ2-5,TRBV7-2,ASSFGTQETQY
TRBJ2-7,TRBV6-5,ASLGTGAYEQY
TRBJ1-4,TRBV2,ASRWGPSNEKLF
TRBJ2-5,TRBV7-2,ASSLGAGGETQY
TRBJ1-3,TRBV4-1,ASSQAGGSRASGNTIY
TRBJ1-1,TRBV28,ASSLLRDNPEAF
TRBJ2-5,TRBV6-8,ASSYSSVREETQY
TRBJ2-1,TRBV3-1/TRBV3-2,ASSQRLAGGPGNEQF
TRBJ2-7,TRBV30,AWSVPTSRGPEQY
TRBJ1-6,TRBV28,ATLRDSTPGALH
TRBJ2-7,TRBV11-2,ASSFSSATYEQY
TRBJ2-5,TRBV15,ATSREGWNRQETQY